These T cell receptor beta chains were read from a single sample in a study of blood T cell repertoires in COVID-19. Sequencing was performed with immunoSEQ multiplex PCR; in TCRdb, only in-frame clones are kept and a portion is missing. Of some 200,000 clones detected, 80% to 85% appear once; the ten largest clones hold about 10%. Sequencing was carried out using peripheral blood. Every receptor here comes from a woman of 80 years or more with COVID-19, enrolled during active disease. The CDR3 runs from the conserved cysteine through the conserved F or W. Fields, in order: V gene, clone size, J gene, D gene, CDR3 DNA, CDR3 protein. D genes are given only for firm matches. The size field is filled for only some rows; it gives once, few, many or a size class.

V gene: TRBV6-2/TRBV6-3
clone size: .
J gene: TRBJ1-1
D gene: .
CDR3 DNA: TGTGCCAGCAGTACCCTGGGACAATTGAACACTGAAGCTTTCTTT
CDR3 protein: CASSTLGQLNTEAFF

V gene: TRBV12-3/TRBV12-4
clone size: .
J gene: TRBJ2-1
D gene: .
CDR3 DNA: TGTGCCAGCAGTTTCAAGCCGCAGTTCTTC
CDR3 protein: CASSFKPQFF

V gene: TRBV2
clone size: .
J gene: TRBJ2-7
D gene: .
CDR3 DNA: TGTGCCAGCAGTGAGATATCCCCCGGAGGAGGCTCCTACGAGCAGTACTTC
CDR3 protein: CASSEISPGGGSYEQYF

V gene: TRBV19
clone size: .
J gene: TRBJ2-2
D gene: .
CDR3 DNA: TGTGCCAGTAGTATCATTGGGGAGCTGTTTTTT
CDR3 protein: CASSIIGELFF

V gene: TRBV7-9
clone size: .
J gene: TRBJ2-1
D gene: TRBD1
CDR3 DNA: TGTGCCAGCAGCCCACCAGACAGGGGAGCCTACAATGAGCAGTTCTTC
CDR3 protein: CASSPPDRGAYNEQFF

V gene: TRBV7-6
clone size: .
J gene: TRBJ1-1
D gene: .
CDR3 DNA: TGTGCCAGCACTCTGGGGGCAGGCACCTTGAACACTGAAGCTTTCTTT
CDR3 protein: CASTLGAGTLNTEAFF

V gene: TRBV6-5
clone size: .
J gene: TRBJ2-5
D gene: .
CDR3 DNA: TGTGCCAGCCGCAGCCTTTCAGGAGAGACCCAGTACTTC
CDR3 protein: CASRSLSGETQYF

V gene: TRBV11-2
clone size: .
J gene: TRBJ2-2
D gene: TRBD1
CDR3 DNA: TGTGCCAGCAGCTCCTCCGGGACAGGGAACACCGGGGAGCTGTTTTTT
CDR3 protein: CASSSSGTGNTGELFF

V gene: TRBV28
clone size: .
J gene: TRBJ1-2
D gene: TRBD1
CDR3 DNA: TGTGCCAGCAGTTCCCAGGGACAGGGTACTTATGGCTACACCTTC
CDR3 protein: CASSSQGQGTYGYTF

V gene: TRBV19
clone size: .
J gene: TRBJ1-3
D gene: .
CDR3 DNA: TGTGCCAGCCAAGTGAGGCCTGGAAACACCATATATTTT
CDR3 protein: CASQVRPGNTIYF

V gene: TRBV11-2
clone size: .
J gene: TRBJ2-5
D gene: TRBD1
CDR3 DNA: TGTGCCAGCAGCACCGGACAGGGGGCAGAAGAGACCCAGTACTTC
CDR3 protein: CASSTGQGAEETQYF

V gene: TRBV10-3
clone size: .
J gene: TRBJ2-2
D gene: .
CDR3 DNA: TGTGCCATCAGTGAGTTCACAGGGTTGGCCGGGGAGCTGTTTTTT
CDR3 protein: CAISEFTGLAGELFF

V gene: TRBV3-1/TRBV3-2
clone size: .
J gene: TRBJ1-4
D gene: .
CDR3 DNA: TGTGCCAGCAGCCACGTCAAAGGGACACCTAATGAAAAACTGTTTTTT
CDR3 protein: CASSHVKGTPNEKLFF

V gene: TRBV6-1
clone size: .
J gene: TRBJ2-5
D gene: TRBD1
CDR3 DNA: TGTGCCAGCAGTGCAGGGACAGGGAAGGGTCAAGAGACCCAGTACTTC
CDR3 protein: CASSAGTGKGQETQYF

V gene: TRBV24-1
clone size: .
J gene: TRBJ2-1
D gene: TRBD1
CDR3 DNA: TGTGCCACCAGTGATCCGGGACAGGGGTACAATGAGCAGTTCTTC
CDR3 protein: CATSDPGQGYNEQFF

V gene: TRBV28
clone size: once
J gene: TRBJ1-1
D gene: TRBD1
CDR3 DNA: TGTGCCAGCAGTTTACCGGGACAGGGGGGAGGTAGGAACACTGAAGCTTTCTTT
CDR3 protein: CASSLPGQGGGRNTEAFF

V gene: TRBV7-2
clone size: .
J gene: TRBJ1-5
D gene: .
CDR3 DNA: TGTGCCAGCAGCCCTGACAGGAGTTACAATCAGCCCCAGCATTTT
CDR3 protein: CASSPDRSYNQPQHF

V gene: TRBV7-9
clone size: .
J gene: TRBJ1-2
D gene: TRBD1
CDR3 DNA: TGTGCCAGCAGCCCAGACAGGGGGCCCGGTGGCTACACCTTC
CDR3 protein: CASSPDRGPGGYTF

V gene: TRBV23-1
clone size: .
J gene: TRBJ1-3
D gene: .
CDR3 DNA: TGCGCCAGCAGTCAAAAGGGGCAGTGGACCCTCTCTGGAAACACCATATATTTT
CDR3 protein: CASSQKGQWTLSGNTIYF

V gene: TRBV9
clone size: once
J gene: TRBJ2-3
D gene: .
CDR3 DNA: TGTGCCAGCAGCGTTCGACAGTCCCGTTCACTGCTCACAGATACGCAGTATTTT
CDR3 protein: CASSVRQSRSLLTDTQYF

V gene: TRBV5-1
clone size: .
J gene: TRBJ1-1
D gene: .
CDR3 DNA: TGCGCCAGCAGCCCCCAGGGTGGAAACACTGAAGCTTTCTTT
CDR3 protein: CASSPQGGNTEAFF

V gene: TRBV4-2
clone size: .
J gene: TRBJ2-1
D gene: TRBD2
CDR3 DNA: TGTGCCAGCAGCCCCCTCGGGCGGGGGTCCGACAATGAGCAGTTCTTC
CDR3 protein: CASSPLGRGSDNEQFF

V gene: TRBV5-6
clone size: .
J gene: TRBJ2-3
D gene: TRBD2
CDR3 DNA: TGTGCCAGCAGCTTGCCATCTAGCGGGGGGGACTTT
CDR3 protein: CASSLPSSGGDF

V gene: TRBV28
clone size: .
J gene: TRBJ1-2
D gene: .
CDR3 DNA: TGTGCCAGCAGTTATGGAGGGACCCTTATCTATGGCTACACCTTC
CDR3 protein: CASSYGGTLIYGYTF

V gene: TRBV20-1
clone size: .
J gene: TRBJ1-2
D gene: TRBD1
CDR3 DNA: TGCAGTGCGAGTACCGGGACAGGGGGCAACTATGGCTACACCTTC
CDR3 protein: CSASTGTGGNYGYTF

V gene: TRBV5-6
clone size: .
J gene: TRBJ1-2
D gene: .
CDR3 DNA: TGTGCCAGCAGCTTGCAGGGGATCTATGGCTACACCTTC
CDR3 protein: CASSLQGIYGYTF

V gene: TRBV7-3
clone size: .
J gene: TRBJ2-1
D gene: .
CDR3 DNA: TGTGCCAGCAGCCTGACAGTAGACAATGAGCAGTTCTTC
CDR3 protein: CASSLTVDNEQFF

V gene: TRBV27
clone size: .
J gene: TRBJ2-5
D gene: .
CDR3 DNA: TGTGCCAGCAGTTCGCTAGCAGCCGGAGGGGAGACCCAGTACTTC
CDR3 protein: CASSSLAAGGETQYF

V gene: TRBV27
clone size: .
J gene: TRBJ2-7
D gene: .
CDR3 DNA: TGTGCCAGCAGGGCCAGGCCCGGGGTCAGTTACGAGCAGTACTTC
CDR3 protein: CASRARPGVSYEQYF

V gene: TRBV6-1
clone size: few
J gene: TRBJ2-7
D gene: TRBD1
CDR3 DNA: TGTGCCAGCAGTGAGGGGGGACAGGGGGGAAGGTACGAGCAGTACTTC
CDR3 protein: CASSEGGQGGRYEQYF

V gene: TRBV28
clone size: .
J gene: TRBJ1-4
D gene: .
CDR3 DNA: TGTGCCAGCAGAACTAACACCCCCGAGAATGAAAAACTGTTTTTT
CDR3 protein: CASRTNTPENEKLFF

V gene: TRBV18
clone size: .
J gene: TRBJ2-3
D gene: TRBD1
CDR3 DNA: TGTGCCAGCTCAGGACAGGGGGCCGGGGATACGCAGTATTTT
CDR3 protein: CASSGQGAGDTQYF

V gene: TRBV7-9
clone size: .
J gene: TRBJ2-2
D gene: TRBD1
CDR3 DNA: TGTGCCAGCAGCCCCGGGACAGCGAACACCGGGGAGCTGTTTTTT
CDR3 protein: CASSPGTANTGELFF

V gene: TRBV5-8
clone size: .
J gene: TRBJ2-5
D gene: TRBD1
CDR3 DNA: TGTGCCAGCAGCTCCCGGGACAGCAAACAAGAGACCCAGTACTTC
CDR3 protein: CASSSRDSKQETQYF

V gene: TRBV15
clone size: .
J gene: TRBJ1-6
D gene: .
CDR3 DNA: TGTGCCACCAGCCCGAGGGGGAGCTCCTATAATTCACCCCTCCACTTT
CDR3 protein: CATSPRGSSYNSPLHF

V gene: TRBV5-4
clone size: .
J gene: TRBJ1-1
D gene: TRBD1
CDR3 DNA: TGTGCCAGCAAGCCCCTAGGACAGGAGAACACTGAAGCTTTCTTT
CDR3 protein: CASKPLGQENTEAFF

V gene: TRBV14
clone size: .
J gene: TRBJ1-1
D gene: .
CDR3 DNA: TGTGCCAGCAGCCCGAGCGGGGTGGAAGCTTTCTTT
CDR3 protein: CASSPSGVEAFF

V gene: TRBV7-6
clone size: few
J gene: TRBJ1-5
D gene: .
CDR3 DNA: TGTGCCAGCAGCCCGCGAGAAGTCGCAGGCCGAAGGCCCAATCAGCCCCAGCATTTT
CDR3 protein: CASSPREVAGRRPNQPQHF

V gene: TRBV27
clone size: .
J gene: TRBJ1-1
D gene: TRBD1
CDR3 DNA: TGTGCCAGCAGTTTCCGCAGGACAGGGCAGGACACTGAAGCTTTCTTT
CDR3 protein: CASSFRRTGQDTEAFF

V gene: TRBV2
clone size: .
J gene: TRBJ2-2
D gene: .
CDR3 DNA: TGTGCCAGCAGTGAAGTACCCGTCGGGACCGGGGAGCTGTTTTTT
CDR3 protein: CASSEVPVGTGELFF

V gene: TRBV10-3
clone size: few
J gene: TRBJ1-4
D gene: .
CDR3 DNA: TGTGCCATCAGTGAAGCCCTTAATGAAAAACTGTTTTTT
CDR3 protein: CAISEALNEKLFF

V gene: TRBV30
clone size: .
J gene: TRBJ2-5
D gene: TRBD1
CDR3 DNA: TGTGCCTGGAGTCCGGGACAGGGTCGGGAGACCCAGTACTTC
CDR3 protein: CAWSPGQGRETQYF

V gene: TRBV7-2
clone size: .
J gene: TRBJ2-7
D gene: TRBD1
CDR3 DNA: TGTGCCAGCAGCTTAGCCCCCGGGACAGCTACCTACGAGCAGTACTTC
CDR3 protein: CASSLAPGTATYEQYF

V gene: TRBV4-1
clone size: few
J gene: TRBJ2-1
D gene: TRBD1
CDR3 DNA: TGCGCCAGCAGCCAAAATGCCCCGGGACAGGGGTACAATGAGCAGTTCTTC
CDR3 protein: CASSQNAPGQGYNEQFF

V gene: TRBV10-2
clone size: .
J gene: TRBJ2-2
D gene: TRBD1
CDR3 DNA: TGCGCCAGCAGTGAGTTTGGACAGGGGGTCGACACCGGGGAGCTGTTTTTT
CDR3 protein: CASSEFGQGVDTGELFF

V gene: TRBV5-4
clone size: .
J gene: TRBJ1-2
D gene: TRBD1
CDR3 DNA: TGTGCCAGCAGCCCGGGACAGGGGGCAGGAACTAACTATGGCTACACCTTC
CDR3 protein: CASSPGQGAGTNYGYTF

V gene: TRBV11-2
clone size: .
J gene: TRBJ2-1
D gene: .
CDR3 DNA: TGTGCCAGCAGCCGGAGCAGTAATGAGCAGTTCTTC
CDR3 protein: CASSRSSNEQFF

V gene: TRBV30
clone size: .
J gene: TRBJ2-5
D gene: .
CDR3 DNA: TGTGCCTGGACCCACAGTGGGGAGACCCAGTACTTC
CDR3 protein: CAWTHSGETQYF

V gene: TRBV2
clone size: .
J gene: TRBJ2-6
D gene: .
CDR3 DNA: TGTGCCGGGCTTGCGGGGTTTAGCTCTGGGGCCAACGTCCTGACTTTC
CDR3 protein: CAGLAGFSSGANVLTF

V gene: TRBV9
clone size: .
J gene: TRBJ1-4
D gene: .
CDR3 DNA: TGTGCCAGCAGCGTAGCTAATAGCGGAGGATTCAATGAAAAACTGTTTTTT
CDR3 protein: CASSVANSGGFNEKLFF

V gene: TRBV6-5
clone size: .
J gene: TRBJ2-7
D gene: .
CDR3 DNA: TGTGCCAGCAGCAACTCCCGGGGCTACGAGCAGTACTTC
CDR3 protein: CASSNSRGYEQYF

V gene: TRBV6-5
clone size: .
J gene: TRBJ1-2
D gene: TRBD1
CDR3 DNA: TGTGCCAGCAGTCGACAGGGGATCGCAAGCTATGGCTACACCTTC
CDR3 protein: CASSRQGIASYGYTF

V gene: TRBV7-9
clone size: .
J gene: TRBJ2-5
D gene: TRBD2
CDR3 DNA: TGTGCCAGCAGCGTTAGCGGGGGGCAAGAGACCCAGTACTTC
CDR3 protein: CASSVSGGQETQYF

V gene: TRBV4-2
clone size: .
J gene: TRBJ2-5
D gene: TRBD2
CDR3 DNA: TGTGCCAGCAGCCAAGCTGCCGGGACTAGCCAAGAGACCCAGTACTTC
CDR3 protein: CASSQAAGTSQETQYF

V gene: TRBV29-1
clone size: .
J gene: TRBJ2-7
D gene: TRBD1
CDR3 DNA: TGCAGCGCCGTGGACAGGGGGCTCTACGAGCAGTACTTC
CDR3 protein: CSAVDRGLYEQYF